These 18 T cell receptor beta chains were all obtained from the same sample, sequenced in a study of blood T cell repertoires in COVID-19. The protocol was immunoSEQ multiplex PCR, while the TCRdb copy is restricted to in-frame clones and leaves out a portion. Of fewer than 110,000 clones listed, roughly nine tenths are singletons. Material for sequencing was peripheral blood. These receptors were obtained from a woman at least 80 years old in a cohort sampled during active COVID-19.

The DNA of the CDR3 is TGTGCCACCAGCCCCCGACTCTATGGAGCCACGAACACTGAAGCTTTCTTT. This codes for CATSPRLYGATNTEAFF. The genes are TRBV15 and TRBJ1-1; D unclear. The CDR3 runs to 17 residues. V dropped 5 bases and J dropped 1 base, with 20 bases sitting between them. Germline assignment: CDR1 LNHNV and CDR2 YYDKDF (reference sequence).

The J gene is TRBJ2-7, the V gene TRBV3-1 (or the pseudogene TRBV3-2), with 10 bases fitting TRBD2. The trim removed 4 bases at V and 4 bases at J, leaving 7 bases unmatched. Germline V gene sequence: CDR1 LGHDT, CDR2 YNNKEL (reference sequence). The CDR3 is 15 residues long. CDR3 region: CASSRLAGERYEQYF. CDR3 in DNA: TGTGCCAGCAGCCGTCTAGCGGGGGAGCGATACGAGCAGTACTTC.

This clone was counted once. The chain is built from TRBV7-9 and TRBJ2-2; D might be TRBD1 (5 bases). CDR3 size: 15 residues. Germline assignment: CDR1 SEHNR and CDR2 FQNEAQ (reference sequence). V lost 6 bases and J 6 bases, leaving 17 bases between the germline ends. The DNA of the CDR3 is TGTGCCAGCAGTTCACCCAGGGCTTTCCCCGGGGAGCTGTTTTTT. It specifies CASSSPRAFPGELFF.

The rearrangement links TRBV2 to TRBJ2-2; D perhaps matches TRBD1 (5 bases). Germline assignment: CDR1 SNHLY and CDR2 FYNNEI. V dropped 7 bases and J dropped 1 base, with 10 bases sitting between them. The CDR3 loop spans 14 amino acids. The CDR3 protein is CASNDQGNTGELFF. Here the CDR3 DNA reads TGTGCCAGCAACGACCAGGGGAACACCGGGGAGCTGTTTTTT. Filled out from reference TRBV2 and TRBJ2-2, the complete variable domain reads EPEVTQTPSHQVTQMGQEVILRCVPISNHLYFYWYRQILGQKVEFLVSFYNNEISEKSEIFDDQFSVERPDGSNFTLKIRSTKLEDSAMYFCASNDQGNTGELFFGEGSRLTVL.

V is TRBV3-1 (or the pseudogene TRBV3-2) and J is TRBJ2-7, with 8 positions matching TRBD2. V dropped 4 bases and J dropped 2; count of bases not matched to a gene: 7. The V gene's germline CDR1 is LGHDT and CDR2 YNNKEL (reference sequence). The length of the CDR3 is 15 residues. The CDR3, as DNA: TGTGCCAGCAGCCGCCCGACTAGCGAGGCCTACGAGCAGTACTTC. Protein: CASSRPTSEAYEQYF.

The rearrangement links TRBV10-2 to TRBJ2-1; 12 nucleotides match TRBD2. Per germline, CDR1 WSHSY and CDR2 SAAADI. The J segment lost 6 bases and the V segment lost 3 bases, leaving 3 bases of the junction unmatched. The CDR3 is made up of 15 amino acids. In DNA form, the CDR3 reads TGCGCCAGCAGTGACTCTAGCGGGGGGGGCAATGAGCAGTTCTTC. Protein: CASSDSSGGGNEQFF.

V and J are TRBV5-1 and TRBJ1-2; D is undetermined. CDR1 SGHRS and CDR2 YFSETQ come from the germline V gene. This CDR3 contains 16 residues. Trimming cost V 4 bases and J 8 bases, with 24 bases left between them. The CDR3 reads CASSNSPSMGSGGYTF. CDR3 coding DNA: TGCGCCAGCAGCAATAGCCCCTCAATGGGGTCGGGGGGCTACACCTTC.

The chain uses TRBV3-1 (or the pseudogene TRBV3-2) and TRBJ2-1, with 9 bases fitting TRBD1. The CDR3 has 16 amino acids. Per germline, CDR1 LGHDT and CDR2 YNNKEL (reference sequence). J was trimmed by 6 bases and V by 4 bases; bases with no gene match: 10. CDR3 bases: TGTGCCAGCAGCCTGACCGGGACAGGGATTGCCAATGAGCAGTTCTTC. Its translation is CASSLTGTGIANEQFF.

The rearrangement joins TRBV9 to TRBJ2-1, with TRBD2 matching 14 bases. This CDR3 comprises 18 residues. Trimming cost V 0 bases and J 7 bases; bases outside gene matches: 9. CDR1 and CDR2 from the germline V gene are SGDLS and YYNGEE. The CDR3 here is CASSVDPTSGGARNEQFF. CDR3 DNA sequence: TGTGCCAGCAGCGTAGACCCGACTAGCGGGGGGGCCAGGAATGAGCAGTTCTTC.

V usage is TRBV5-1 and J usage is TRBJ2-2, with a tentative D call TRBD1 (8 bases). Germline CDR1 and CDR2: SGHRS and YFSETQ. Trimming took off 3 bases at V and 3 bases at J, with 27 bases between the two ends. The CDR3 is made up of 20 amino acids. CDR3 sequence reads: CASSSDRESTPGLHTGELFF. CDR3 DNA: TGCGCCAGCAGCTCGGACAGGGAAAGTACACCGGGACTACACACCGGGGAGCTGTTTTTT.

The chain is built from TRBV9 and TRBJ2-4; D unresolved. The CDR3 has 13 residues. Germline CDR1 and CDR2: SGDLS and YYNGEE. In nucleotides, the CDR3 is TGTGGCTTACAGCTGGGTTTACGGAACATTCAGTACTTC. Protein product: CGLQLGLRNIQYF.

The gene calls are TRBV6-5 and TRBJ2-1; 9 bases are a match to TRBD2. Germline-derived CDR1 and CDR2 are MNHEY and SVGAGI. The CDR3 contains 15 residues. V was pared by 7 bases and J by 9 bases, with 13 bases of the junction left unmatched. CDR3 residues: CASNLAGIGDSEQFF. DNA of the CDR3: TGTGCCAGCAACCTAGCGGGAATTGGGGATTCTGAGCAGTTCTTC.

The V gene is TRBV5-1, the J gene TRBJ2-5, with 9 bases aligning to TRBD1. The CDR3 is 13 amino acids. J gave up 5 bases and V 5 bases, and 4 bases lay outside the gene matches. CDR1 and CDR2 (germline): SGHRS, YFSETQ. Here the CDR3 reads CASSTGGVETQYF. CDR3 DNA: TGCGCCAGCAGTACAGGGGGCGTGGAGACCCAGTACTTC.

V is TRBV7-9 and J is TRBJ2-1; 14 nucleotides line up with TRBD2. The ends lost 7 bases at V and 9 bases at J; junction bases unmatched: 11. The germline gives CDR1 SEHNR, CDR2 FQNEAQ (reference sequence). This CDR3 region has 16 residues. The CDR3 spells CASTSSRLAGGGEQFF. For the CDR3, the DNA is TGTGCCAGCACCTCGTCCAGACTAGCGGGAGGGGGTGAGCAGTTCTTC.

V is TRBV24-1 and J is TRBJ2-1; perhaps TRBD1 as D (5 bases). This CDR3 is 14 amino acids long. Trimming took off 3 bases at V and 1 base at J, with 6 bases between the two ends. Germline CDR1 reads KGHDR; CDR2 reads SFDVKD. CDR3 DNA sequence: TGTGCCACCAGTGATGGGGCATCCTACAATGAGCAGTTCTTC. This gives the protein CATSDGASYNEQFF.

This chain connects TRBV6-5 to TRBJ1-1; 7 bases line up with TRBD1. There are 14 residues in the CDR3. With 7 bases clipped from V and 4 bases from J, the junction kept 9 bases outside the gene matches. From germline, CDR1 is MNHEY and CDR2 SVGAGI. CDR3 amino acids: CASNPGGVGTEAFF. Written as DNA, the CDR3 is TGTGCCAGCAACCCAGGGGGTGTAGGCACTGAAGCTTTCTTT.

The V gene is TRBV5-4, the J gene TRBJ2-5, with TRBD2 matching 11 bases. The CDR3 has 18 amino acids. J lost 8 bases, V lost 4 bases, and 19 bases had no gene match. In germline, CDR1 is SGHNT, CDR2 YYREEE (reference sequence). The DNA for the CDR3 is TGTGCCAGCAGCACGGGACTAGCGGTCTCCGGAGCCCGAGAAACCCAGTACTTC. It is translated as CASSTGLAVSGARETQYF.

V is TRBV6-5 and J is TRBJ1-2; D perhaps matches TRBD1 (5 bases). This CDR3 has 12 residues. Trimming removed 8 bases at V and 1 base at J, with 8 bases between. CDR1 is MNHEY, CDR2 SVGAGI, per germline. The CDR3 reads CASSGLNYGYTF. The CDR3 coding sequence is TGTGCCAGCTCGGGACTTAACTATGGCTACACCTTC.